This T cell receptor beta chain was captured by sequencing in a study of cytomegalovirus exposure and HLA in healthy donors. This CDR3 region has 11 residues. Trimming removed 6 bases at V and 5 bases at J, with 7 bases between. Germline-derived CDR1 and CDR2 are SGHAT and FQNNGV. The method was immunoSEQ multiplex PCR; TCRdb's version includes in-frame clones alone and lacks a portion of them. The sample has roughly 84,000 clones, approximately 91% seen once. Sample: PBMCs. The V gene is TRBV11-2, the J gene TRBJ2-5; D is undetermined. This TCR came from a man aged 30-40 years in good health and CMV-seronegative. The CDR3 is CASSPAETQYF. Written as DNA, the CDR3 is TGTGCCAGCAGTCCCGCGGAGACCCAGTACTTC.